This T cell receptor (beta chain) was observed in a study of T cell clones after liver transplantation. Study as a whole: A pre-transplant mixed lymphocyte reaction with TCRbeta sequencing defined graft-donor-reactive clones followed in post-transplant blood.

This clone was seen once. In germline, CDR1 is SGHAT, CDR2 FQNNGV. The CDR3 loop spans 15 amino acids. V was shortened by 0 bases and J by 0 bases, with 9 bases between the two germline ends. The method was immunoSEQ multiplex PCR; TCRdb's version includes in-frame clones alone and lacks a portion of them. The sample contains about 72,000 clones, over 85% of which appear only once. This receptor was identified in a human donor who received a liver transplant. The specimen comprised CD4+ T cells from blood, sampled before liver transplant. The rearrangement uses TRBV11-2 and TRBJ2-7; D is unclear. The CDR3 region has the DNA TGTGCCAGCAGCTTAGATAGGCCAGCCTCCTACGAGCAGTACTTC. Translation: CASSLDRPASYEQYF.